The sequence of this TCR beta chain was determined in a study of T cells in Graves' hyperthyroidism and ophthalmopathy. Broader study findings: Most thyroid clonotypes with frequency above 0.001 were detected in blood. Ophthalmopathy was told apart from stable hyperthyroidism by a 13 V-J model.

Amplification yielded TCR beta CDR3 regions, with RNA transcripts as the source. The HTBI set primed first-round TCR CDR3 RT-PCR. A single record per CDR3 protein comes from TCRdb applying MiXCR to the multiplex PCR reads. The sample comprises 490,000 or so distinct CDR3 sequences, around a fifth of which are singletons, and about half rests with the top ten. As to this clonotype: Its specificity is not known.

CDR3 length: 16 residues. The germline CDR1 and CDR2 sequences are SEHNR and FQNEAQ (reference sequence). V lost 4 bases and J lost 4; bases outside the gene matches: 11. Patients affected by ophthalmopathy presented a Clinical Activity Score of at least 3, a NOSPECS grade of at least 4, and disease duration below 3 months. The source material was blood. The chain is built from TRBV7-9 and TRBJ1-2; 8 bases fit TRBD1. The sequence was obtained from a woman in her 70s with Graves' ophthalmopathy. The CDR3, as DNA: TGTGCCAGCAGCTCAGACAGGGGCGATATGTCCTATGGCTACACCTTC. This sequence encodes CASSSDRGDMSYGYTF.